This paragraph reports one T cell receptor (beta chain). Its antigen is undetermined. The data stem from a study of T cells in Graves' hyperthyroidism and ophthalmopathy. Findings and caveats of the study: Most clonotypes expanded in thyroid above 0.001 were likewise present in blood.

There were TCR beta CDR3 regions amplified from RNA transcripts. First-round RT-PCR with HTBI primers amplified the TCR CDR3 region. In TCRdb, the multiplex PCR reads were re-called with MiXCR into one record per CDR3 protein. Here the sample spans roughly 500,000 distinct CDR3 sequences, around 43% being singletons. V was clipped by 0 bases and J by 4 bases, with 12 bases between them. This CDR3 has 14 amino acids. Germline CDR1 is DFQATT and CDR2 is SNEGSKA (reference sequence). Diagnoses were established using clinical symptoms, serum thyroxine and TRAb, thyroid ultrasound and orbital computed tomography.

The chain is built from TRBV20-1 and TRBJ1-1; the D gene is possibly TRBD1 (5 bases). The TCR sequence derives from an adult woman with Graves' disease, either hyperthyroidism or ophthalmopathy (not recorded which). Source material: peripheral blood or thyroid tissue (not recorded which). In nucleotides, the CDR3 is TGCAGTGCTAGAGAGGGACCCTTGACCACTGAAGCTTTCTTT. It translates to CSAREGPLTTEAFF.